This T cell receptor beta chain stems from a study of T-cell reconstitution after alpha-beta-depleted transplantation in children. Study results and limitations: A year post-transplant, T-cell counts and diversity derived mostly from newly produced T cells. Approximately two months post-transplant, alpha-beta T cells reportedly originated from several hundred expanded graft clones. High day-60 TCRbeta diversity in some patients came from surviving recipient T cells and thymic progenitors.

TCRbeta library preparation incorporated unique molecular identifiers. MiXCR, applied by TCRdb to the PCR reads, yields one record per CDR3 protein. The data show around 960,000 distinct CDR3 sequences, about 29% seen once. There are 14 residues in the CDR3. V was clipped by 3 bases and J by 6 bases, with 11 bases between them. Turning to this clonotype: Antigen specificity is unknown.

Sequenced material: PBMCs, mostly from graft donor cells, taken 360 days after TCRalphabeta/CD19-depleted stem cell transplant. The rearrangement links TRBV12-3 or TRBV12-4 to TRBJ2-2, with D possibly being TRBD2 (6 bases). The clonotype originates from a boy less than two years old who had a stem cell transplant for SCID, so the T cells may come from the graft donor. CDR3 amino acids: CASSLGGLPGELFF. CDR3 DNA sequence: TGTGCCAGCAGTTTGGGGGGACTCCCCGGGGAGCTGTTTTTT.